The source of this TCR beta chain is a study of cytomegalovirus exposure and HLA in healthy donors. Note on this clone: Its antigen is still unknown.

The CDR3 has 17 residues. J lost 4 bases, V lost 6 bases, and 13 bases had no gene match. CDR1 and CDR2 from the germline V gene are SGHVS and FQNEAQ. Study-level points and caveats: The investigators catalogued some 150 TCR beta chains as cytomegalovirus-associated.

Primers for the PCR totalled 60 Vbeta and 13 Jbeta. Measured with immunoSEQ multiplex PCR; TCRdb has only the in-frame clones, and not every one. The sample includes over 150,000 clones, 80% seen only once; the top ten take around 5.6%. The origin of this receptor is a woman in her thirties or forties in good health and CMV-seropositive. The sequenced material came from PBMCs. V usage is TRBV7-8 and J usage is TRBJ2-7; 12 bases map to TRBD2. The CDR3 sequence: CASRSGISTSGRYEQYF. CDR3 in DNA: TGTGCCAGCAGGTCGGGGATTAGCACTAGCGGGAGGTACGAGCAGTACTTC.